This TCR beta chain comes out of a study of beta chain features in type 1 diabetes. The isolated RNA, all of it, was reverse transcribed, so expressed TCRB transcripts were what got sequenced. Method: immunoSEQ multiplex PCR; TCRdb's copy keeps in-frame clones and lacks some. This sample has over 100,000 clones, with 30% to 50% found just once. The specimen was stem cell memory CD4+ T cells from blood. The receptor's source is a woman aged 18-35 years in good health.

The CDR3 sequence is CASSLWPGWNNQPQHF. Written as DNA, the CDR3 is TGCGCCAGCAGCTTGTGGCCAGGGTGGAACAATCAGCCCCAGCATTTT. This chain links TRBV5-1 with TRBJ1-5, with D possibly matching TRBD1 (5 bases). Between the trimmed V and J ends, which lost 1 base and 3 bases, there was a span of 14 bases. This CDR3 comprises 16 residues. Germline V gene lookup returns CDR1 SGHRS and CDR2 YFSETQ.